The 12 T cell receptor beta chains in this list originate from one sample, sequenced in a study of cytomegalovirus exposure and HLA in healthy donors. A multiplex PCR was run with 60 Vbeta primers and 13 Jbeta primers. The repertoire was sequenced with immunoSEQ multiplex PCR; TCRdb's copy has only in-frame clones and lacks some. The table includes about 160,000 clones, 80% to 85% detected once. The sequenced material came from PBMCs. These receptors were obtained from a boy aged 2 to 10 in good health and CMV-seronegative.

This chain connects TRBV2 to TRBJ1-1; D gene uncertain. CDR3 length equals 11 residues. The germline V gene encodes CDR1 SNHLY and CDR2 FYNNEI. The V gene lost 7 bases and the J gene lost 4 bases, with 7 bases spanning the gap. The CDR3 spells CASTKITEAFF. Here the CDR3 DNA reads TGTGCCAGCACCAAAATCACTGAAGCTTTCTTT. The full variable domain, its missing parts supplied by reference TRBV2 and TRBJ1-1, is EPEVTQTPSHQVTQMGQEVILRCVPISNHLYFYWYRQILGQKVEFLVSFYNNEISEKSEIFDDQFSVERPDGSNFTLKIRSTKLEDSAMYFCASTKITEAFFGQGTRLTVV.

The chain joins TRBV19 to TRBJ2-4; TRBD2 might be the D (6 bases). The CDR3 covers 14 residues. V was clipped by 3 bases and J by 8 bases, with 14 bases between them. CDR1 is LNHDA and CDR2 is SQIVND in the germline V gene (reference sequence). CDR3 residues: CASSIGGSRYIQYF. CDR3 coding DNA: TGTGCCAGTAGTATTGGGGGGAGTCGATACATTCAGTACTTC.

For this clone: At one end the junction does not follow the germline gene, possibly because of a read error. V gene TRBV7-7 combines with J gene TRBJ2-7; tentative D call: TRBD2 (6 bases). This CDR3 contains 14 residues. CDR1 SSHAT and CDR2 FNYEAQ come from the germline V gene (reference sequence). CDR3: CASSAGGASYEQYF. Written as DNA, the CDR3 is TGTGCTAGCAGTGCTGGCGGGGCCTCCTACGAGCAGTACTTC.

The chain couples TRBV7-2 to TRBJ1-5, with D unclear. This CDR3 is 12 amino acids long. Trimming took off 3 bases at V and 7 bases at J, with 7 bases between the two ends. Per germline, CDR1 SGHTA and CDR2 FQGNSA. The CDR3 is CASSFPRQPQHF. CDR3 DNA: TGTGCCAGCAGCTTTCCCAGGCAGCCCCAGCATTTT.

CDR3 in DNA: TGTGCCAGTAGTAGGGGACAGGGGACAGAGACCCAGTACTTC. Translating it yields CASSRGQGTETQYF. V is TRBV19 and J is TRBJ2-5, with 10 bases aligning to TRBD1. The V gene end was trimmed by 4 bases and the J gene end by 4 bases; junction bases not matched to a gene: 3. Germline V gene data show CDR1 as LNHDA and CDR2 as SQIVND (reference sequence). The CDR3 contains 14 residues.

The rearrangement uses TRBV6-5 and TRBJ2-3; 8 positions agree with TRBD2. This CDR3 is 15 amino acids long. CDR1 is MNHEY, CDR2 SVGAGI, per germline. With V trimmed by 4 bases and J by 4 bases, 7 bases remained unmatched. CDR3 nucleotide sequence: TGTGCCAGCAGTTCTCGACTAGCGAGCGCAGATACGCAGTATTTT. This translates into CASSSRLASADTQYF.

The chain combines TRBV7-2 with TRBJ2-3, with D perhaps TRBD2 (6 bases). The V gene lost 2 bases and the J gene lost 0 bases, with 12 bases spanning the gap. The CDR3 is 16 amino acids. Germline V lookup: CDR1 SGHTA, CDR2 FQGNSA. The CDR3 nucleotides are TGTGCCAGCAGCTTATGGGGGGTGGTTAGCACAGATACGCAGTATTTT. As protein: CASSLWGVVSTDTQYF.

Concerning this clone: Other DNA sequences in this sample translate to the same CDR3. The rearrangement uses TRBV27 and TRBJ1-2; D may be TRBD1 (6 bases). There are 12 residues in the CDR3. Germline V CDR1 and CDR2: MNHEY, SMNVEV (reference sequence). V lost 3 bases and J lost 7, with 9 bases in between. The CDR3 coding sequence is TGTGCCAGCAGTTTCAGGGGTGGTGGCTACACCTTC. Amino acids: CASSFRGGGYTF.

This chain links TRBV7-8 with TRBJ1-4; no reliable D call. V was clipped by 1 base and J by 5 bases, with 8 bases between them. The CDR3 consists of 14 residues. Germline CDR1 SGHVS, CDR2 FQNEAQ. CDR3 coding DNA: TGTGCCAGCAGCTTAGGGACGGGGAATGAAAAACTGTTTTTT. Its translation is CASSLGTGNEKLFF.

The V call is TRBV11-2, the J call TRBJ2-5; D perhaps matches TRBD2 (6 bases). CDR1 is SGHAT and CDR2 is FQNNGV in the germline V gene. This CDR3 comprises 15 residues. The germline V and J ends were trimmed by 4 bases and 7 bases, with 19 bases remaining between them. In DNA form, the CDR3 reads TGTGCCAGCAGCTCTACCCGTCGGGAGTGGGGGACCCAGTACTTC. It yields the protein CASSSTRREWGTQYF.

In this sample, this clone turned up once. The CDR3 DNA follows: TGTGCCAGCAGTGAACTAATACAGGGGGAGACTGAAGCTTTCTTT. It translates to CASSELIQGETEAFF. This sequence joins TRBV2 and TRBJ1-1, with 8 bases identical to TRBD1. The V gene's germline CDR1 is SNHLY and CDR2 FYNNEI. V lost 2 bases and J lost 5; bases outside the gene matches: 7. This CDR3 contains 15 residues.

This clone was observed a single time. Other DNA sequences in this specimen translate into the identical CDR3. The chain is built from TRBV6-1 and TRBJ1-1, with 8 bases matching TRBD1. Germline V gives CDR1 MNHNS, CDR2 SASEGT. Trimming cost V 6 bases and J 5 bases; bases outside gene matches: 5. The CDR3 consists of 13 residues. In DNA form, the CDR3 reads TGTGCCAGCAGCGGACAGGGAGTGACTGAAGCTTTCTTT. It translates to CASSGQGVTEAFF.